This is a list of T cell receptor beta chains from one sample in a study of cytomegalovirus exposure and HLA in healthy donors. Some clones are missing from TCRdb's copy, which holds only in-frame ones; the method was immunoSEQ multiplex PCR. Altogether about 150,000 clones are present, approximately 80% being singletons, with the ten largest covering around 6.5%. Material: PBMCs. The receptor set was obtained from a male donor in good health and CMV-seropositive. Each CDR3 is given with its conserved first and last residue. D genes are given only for firm matches. Expanded clones get a size class; other rows say once, few or many, or leave the size out.

d_gene,j_gene,v_gene,abundance,CDR3nt,CDR3aa
TRBD2,TRBJ2-1,TRBV28,few,TGTGCCAGCAGAACATGGACTAGCGGGAGCCGCAATGAGCAGTTCTTC,CASRTWTSGSRNEQFF
TRBD1,TRBJ2-1,TRBV5-1,NA,TGCGCCAGCAGCCCCCTACAGGGGGCATCTTACAATGAGCAGTTCTTC,CASSPLQGASYNEQFF
NA,TRBJ1-2,TRBV9,NA,TGTGCCAGCAGCGTACAGGGCTTAGGAGGGGACTATGGCTACACCTTC,CASSVQGLGGDYGYTF
TRBD1,TRBJ1-5,TRBV6-5,NA,TGTGCCAGCAGTTACTCCCGTACAGGGGGGGGTCAGCCCCAGCATTTT,CASSYSRTGGGQPQHF
TRBD1,TRBJ1-2,TRBV4-2,NA,TGTGCCAGCAGCCAAGACCACTCCCTGGCAGGGGGAAATTTCGGGTTTGGCTACACCTTC,CASSQDHSLAGGNFGFGYTF
NA,TRBJ2-1,TRBV19,NA,TGTGCCAGTAGTAGACTTTACAATGAGCAGTTCTTC,CASSRLYNEQFF
NA,TRBJ2-1,TRBV27,NA,TGTGCCAGCAGTTTCGGGGGTAAATATGAGCAGTTCTTC,CASSFGGKYEQFF
NA,TRBJ1-1,TRBV18,NA,TGTGCCAGCTCATCCGGGTGGACTGAAGCTTTCTTT,CASSSGWTEAFF
NA,TRBJ2-7,TRBV6-5,NA,TGTGCCAGCAGTTACTCGAGTACAGGGAGCTACGAGCAGTACTTC,CASSYSSTGSYEQYF
TRBD1,TRBJ2-7,TRBV18,NA,TGTGCCAGCTCACCGGGGACAGGGGGAAGGTACGAGCAGTACTTC,CASSPGTGGRYEQYF
NA,TRBJ1-2,TRBV29-1,NA,TGCAGCGTTGATGAGGGGGGGGCACGAGGCTACACCTTC,CSVDEGGARGYTF
TRBD2,TRBJ2-7,TRBV2,NA,TGTGCCAGCTGGGAGGGATTCGGGAACTACGAGCAGTACTTC,CASWEGFGNYEQYF
TRBD2,TRBJ2-7,TRBV7-2,NA,TGTGCCAGCAGCTTAGTAGCTAGCGGACCTACATCCCCCTACGAGCAGTACTTC,CASSLVASGPTSPYEQYF
NA,TRBJ2-3,TRBV9,NA,TGTGCCAGCAGCGTAGACTCAAGCACAGATACGCAGTATTTT,CASSVDSSTDTQYF
NA,TRBJ2-5,TRBV27,NA,TGTGCCAGCAGTTTAGGCGGGACCATCCAAGAGACCCAGTACTTC,CASSLGGTIQETQYF
TRBD2,TRBJ2-7,TRBV10-3,once,TGTGCCATCAGGACTAGCGGATTTACAGACGAGCAGTACTTC,CAIRTSGFTDEQYF
TRBD1,TRBJ1-1,TRBV27,NA,TGTGCCAGCAGTTTGACAGGGGGCAACGTTCGGGAAGCTTTCTTT,CASSLTGGNVREAFF
TRBD2,TRBJ2-2,TRBV28,NA,TGTGCCAGCAGTTTGGGAGGGACGCCCGGGGAGCTGTTTTTT,CASSLGGTPGELFF
NA,TRBJ2-1,TRBV9,NA,TGTGCCAGCAGCGTAGCCCCGGGACTGGACAATGAGCAGTTCTTC,CASSVAPGLDNEQFF
TRBD1,TRBJ1-1,TRBV19,NA,TGTGCCAGTAGTGTCCAGGGGGCTGTCACTGAAGCTTTCTTT,CASSVQGAVTEAFF
NA,TRBJ1-3,TRBV30,NA,TGTGCCTGGGGGCCCAGCACCATATATTTT,CAWGPSTIYF